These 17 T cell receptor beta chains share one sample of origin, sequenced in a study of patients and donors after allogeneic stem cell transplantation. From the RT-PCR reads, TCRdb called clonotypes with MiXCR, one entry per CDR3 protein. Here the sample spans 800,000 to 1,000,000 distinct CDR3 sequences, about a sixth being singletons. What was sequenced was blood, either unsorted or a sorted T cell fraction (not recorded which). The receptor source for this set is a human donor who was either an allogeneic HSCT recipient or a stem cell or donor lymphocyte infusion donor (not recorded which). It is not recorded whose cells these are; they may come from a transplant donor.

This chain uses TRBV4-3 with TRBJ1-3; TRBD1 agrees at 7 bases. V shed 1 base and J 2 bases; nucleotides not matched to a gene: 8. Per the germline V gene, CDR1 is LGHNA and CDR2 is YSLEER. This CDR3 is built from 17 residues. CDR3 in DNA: TGCGCCAGCAGCCAAGTTCTAAGGGGGCTCGCTGGAAACACCATATATTTT. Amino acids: CASSQVLRGLAGNTIYF.

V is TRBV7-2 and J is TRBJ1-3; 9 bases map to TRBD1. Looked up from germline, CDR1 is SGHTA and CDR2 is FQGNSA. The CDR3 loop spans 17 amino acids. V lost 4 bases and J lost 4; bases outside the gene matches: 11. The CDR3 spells CASSSNRGQFDGNTIYF. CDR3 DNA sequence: TGTGCCAGCAGCTCCAACAGGGGGCAATTTGACGGAAACACCATATATTTT.

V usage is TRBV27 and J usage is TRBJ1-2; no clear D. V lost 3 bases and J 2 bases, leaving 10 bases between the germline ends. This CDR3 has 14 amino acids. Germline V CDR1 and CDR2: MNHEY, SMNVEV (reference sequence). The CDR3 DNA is TGTGCCAGCAGTTTCCACGCAAGAAACTATGGCTACACCTTC. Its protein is CASSFHARNYGYTF.

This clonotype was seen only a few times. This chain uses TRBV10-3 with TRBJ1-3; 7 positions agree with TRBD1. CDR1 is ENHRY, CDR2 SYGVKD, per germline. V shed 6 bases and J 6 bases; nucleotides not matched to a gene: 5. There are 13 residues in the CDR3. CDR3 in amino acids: CAIRVDRENTIYF. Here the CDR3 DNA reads TGTGCCATCAGGGTCGACAGGGAAAACACCATATATTTT.

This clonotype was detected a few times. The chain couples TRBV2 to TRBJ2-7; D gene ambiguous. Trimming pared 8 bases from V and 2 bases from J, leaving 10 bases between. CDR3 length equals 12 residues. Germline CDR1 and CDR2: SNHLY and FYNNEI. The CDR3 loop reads CASCRATYEQYF. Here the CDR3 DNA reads TGTGCCAGCTGCAGAGCAACCTACGAGCAGTACTTC.

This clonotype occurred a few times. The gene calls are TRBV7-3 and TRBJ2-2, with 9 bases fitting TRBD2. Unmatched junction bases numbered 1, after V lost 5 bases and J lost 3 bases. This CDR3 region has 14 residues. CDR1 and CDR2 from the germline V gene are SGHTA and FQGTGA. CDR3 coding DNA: TGTGCCAGCAGCCCTAGCGGGGACACCGGGGAGCTGTTTTTT. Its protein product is CASSPSGDTGELFF.

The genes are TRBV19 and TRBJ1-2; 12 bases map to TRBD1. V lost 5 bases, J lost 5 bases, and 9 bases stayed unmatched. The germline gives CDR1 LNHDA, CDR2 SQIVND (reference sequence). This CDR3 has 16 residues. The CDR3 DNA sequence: TGTGCCAGTAGTTCGGGACAGGGGGCTGACTATTATGGCTACACCTTC. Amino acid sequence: CASSSGQGADYYGYTF.

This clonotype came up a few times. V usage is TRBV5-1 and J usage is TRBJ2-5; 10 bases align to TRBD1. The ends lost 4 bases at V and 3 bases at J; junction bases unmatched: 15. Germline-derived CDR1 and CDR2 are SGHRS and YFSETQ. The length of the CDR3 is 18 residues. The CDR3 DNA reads TGCGCCAGCAGCGGGAATAGGGACAGGGGCTTGACAGAAGAGACCCAGTACTTC. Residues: CASSGNRDRGLTEETQYF. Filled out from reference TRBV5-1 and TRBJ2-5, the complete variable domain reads KAGVTQTPRYLIKTRGQQVTLSCSPISGHRSVSWYQQTPGQGLQFLFEYFSETQRNKGNFPGRFSGRQFSNSRSEMNVSTLELGDSALYLCASSGNRDRGLTEETQYFGPGTRLLVL.

CDR3 protein: CAISESSPGTNNEQFF. The DNA for the CDR3 is TGTGCCATCAGTGAGTCGAGTCCGGGGACCAACAATGAGCAGTTCTTC. The chain employs TRBV10-3 and TRBJ2-1, with D perhaps given as TRBD1 or TRBD2 (5 bases each). V lost 0 bases, J lost 5 bases, and 14 bases lay in between. CDR3 size: 16 residues. Germline V CDR1 and CDR2: ENHRY, SYGVKD.

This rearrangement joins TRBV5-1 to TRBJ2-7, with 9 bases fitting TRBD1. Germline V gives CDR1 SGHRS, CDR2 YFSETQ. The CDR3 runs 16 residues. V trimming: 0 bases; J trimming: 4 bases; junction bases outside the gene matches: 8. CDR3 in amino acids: CASSLDTSGTGYEQYF. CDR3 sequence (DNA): TGCGCCAGCAGCTTGGACACTTCCGGGACAGGGTACGAGCAGTACTTC. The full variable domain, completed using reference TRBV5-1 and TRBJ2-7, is KAGVTQTPRYLIKTRGQQVTLSCSPISGHRSVSWYQQTPGQGLQFLFEYFSETQRNKGNFPGRFSGRQFSNSRSEMNVSTLELGDSALYLCASSLDTSGTGYEQYFGPGTRLTVT.

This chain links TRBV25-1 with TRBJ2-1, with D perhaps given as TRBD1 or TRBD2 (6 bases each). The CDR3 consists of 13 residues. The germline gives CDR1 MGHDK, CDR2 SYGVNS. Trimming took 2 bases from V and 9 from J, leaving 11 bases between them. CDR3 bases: TGTGCCAGCAGTGAAGTCGGGGGCTTTGAGCAGTTCTTC. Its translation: CASSEVGGFEQFF. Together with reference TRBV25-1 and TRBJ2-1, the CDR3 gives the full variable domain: EADIYQTPRYLVIGTGKKITLECSQTMGHDKMYWYQQDPGMELHLIHYSYGVNSTEKGDLSSESTVSRIRTEHFPLTLESARPSHTSQYLCASSEVGGFEQFFGPGTRLTVL.

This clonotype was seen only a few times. The CDR3 sequence is CSVEETGWTEAFF. The CDR3 DNA is TGCAGCGTTGAAGAAACAGGGTGGACTGAAGCTTTCTTT. The genes are TRBV29-1 and TRBJ1-1; TRBD1 is a possible D gene (6 bases). Between the trimmed V and J ends, which lost 0 bases and 5 bases, there was a span of 10 bases. The CDR3 is made up of 13 amino acids. CDR1 SQVTM and CDR2 ANQGSEA come from the germline V gene.

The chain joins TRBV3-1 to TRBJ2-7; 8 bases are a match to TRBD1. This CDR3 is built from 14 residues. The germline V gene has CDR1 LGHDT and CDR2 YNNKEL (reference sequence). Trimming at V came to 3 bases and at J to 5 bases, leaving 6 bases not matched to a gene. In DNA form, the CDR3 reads TGTGCCAGCAGCCAGGGACAGGTCTTCAACGAGCAGTACTTC. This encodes CASSQGQVFNEQYF.

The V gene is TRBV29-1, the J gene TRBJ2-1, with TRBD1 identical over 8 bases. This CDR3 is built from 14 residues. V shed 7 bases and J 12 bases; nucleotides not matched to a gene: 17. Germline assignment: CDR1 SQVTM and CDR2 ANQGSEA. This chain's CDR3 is CSAGTGLNSGVQFF. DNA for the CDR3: TGCAGCGCCGGGACAGGCTTAAACTCGGGGGTGCAGTTCTTC.

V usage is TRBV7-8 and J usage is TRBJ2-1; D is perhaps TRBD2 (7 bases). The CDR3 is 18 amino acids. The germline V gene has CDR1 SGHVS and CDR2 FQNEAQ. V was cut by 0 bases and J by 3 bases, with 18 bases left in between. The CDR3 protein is CASSLALRGGAHYNEQFF. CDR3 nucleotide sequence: TGTGCCAGCAGCTTAGCGCTTAGGGGGGGGGCGCACTACAATGAGCAGTTCTTC.

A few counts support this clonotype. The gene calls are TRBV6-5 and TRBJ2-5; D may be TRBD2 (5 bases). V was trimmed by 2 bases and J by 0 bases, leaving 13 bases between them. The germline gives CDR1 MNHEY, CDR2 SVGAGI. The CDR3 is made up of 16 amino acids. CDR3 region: CASSYQGSINQETQYF. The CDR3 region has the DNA TGTGCCAGCAGTTACCAAGGGAGTATTAACCAAGAGACCCAGTACTTC.

CDR3 in amino acids: CASTFYLANEQFF. CDR3 nucleotides: TGTGCCAGCACGTTTTACCTAGCGAATGAGCAGTTCTTC. J is TRBJ2-1 and V is TRBV2; maybe TRBD2 (6 bases). Trimming took off 7 bases at V and 7 bases at J, with 14 bases between the two ends. CDR3 length equals 13 residues. Per germline, CDR1 SNHLY and CDR2 FYNNEI.